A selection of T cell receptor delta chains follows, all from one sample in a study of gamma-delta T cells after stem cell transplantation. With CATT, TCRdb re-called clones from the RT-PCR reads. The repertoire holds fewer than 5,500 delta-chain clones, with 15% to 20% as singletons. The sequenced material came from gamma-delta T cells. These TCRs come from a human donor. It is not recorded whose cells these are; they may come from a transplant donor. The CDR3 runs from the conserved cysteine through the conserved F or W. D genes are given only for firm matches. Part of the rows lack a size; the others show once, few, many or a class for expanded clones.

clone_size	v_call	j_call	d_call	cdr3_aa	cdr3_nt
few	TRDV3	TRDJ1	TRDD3	CAATLPTRTGGYAKLIF	TGTGCCGCTACCCTTCCTACGCGTACTGGGGGATACGCCAAACTCATCTTT
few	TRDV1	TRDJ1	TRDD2	CALGDPGLPTHPGDTDKLIF	TGTGCTCTTGGGGATCCTGGCCTTCCTACACATCCGGGGGATACCGATAAACTCATCTTT
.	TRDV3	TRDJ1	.	CAFPLLRKDKLIF	TGTGCCTTCCCCCTCCTACGAAAGGATAAACTCATCTTT
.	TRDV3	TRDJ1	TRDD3	CAFGVLGDSGYTDKLIF	TGTGCCTTCGGTGTACTGGGGGACTCCGGGTACACCGATAAACTCATCTTT
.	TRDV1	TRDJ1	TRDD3	CALGELFPALGDHGGLYTDKLIF	TGTGCTCTTGGGGAACTCTTTCCCGCACTGGGGGATCATGGGGGTCTGTACACCGATAAACTCATCTTT
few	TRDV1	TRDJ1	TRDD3	CALGGLAFLPHTGGYTDKLIF	TGTGCTCTTGGGGGTTTAGCCTTCCTCCCCCATACTGGGGGATACACCGATAAACTCATCTTT
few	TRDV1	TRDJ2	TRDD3	CALGERWPPVLGIAPLFF	TGTGCTCTTGGGGAACGGTGGCCCCCAGTACTGGGGATCGCCCCCCTCTTCTTT
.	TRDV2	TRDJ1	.	CACDRTGGRLIF	TGTGCCTGTGACAGAACGGGCGGGCGGCTCATCTTT
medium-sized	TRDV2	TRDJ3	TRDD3	CACDTGDISSWDTRQMFF	TGTGCCTGTGACACGGGGGATATTAGCTCCTGGGACACCCGACAGATGTTTTTC
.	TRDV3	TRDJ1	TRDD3	CASVPFRQYWGVTDKLIF	TGTGCCTCCGTACCTTTCCGTCAGTACTGGGGGGTGACCGATAAACTCATCTTT
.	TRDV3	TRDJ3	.	CALLLDSSWATRQMFF	TGTGCCTTACTGTTGGATAGCTCCTGGGCCACCCGACAGATGTTTTTC
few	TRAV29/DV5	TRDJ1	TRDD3	CAATRYWGIRPSYTDKLIF	TGTGCAGCAACGAGGTACTGGGGGATACGGCCGTCGTACACCGATAAACTCATCTTT
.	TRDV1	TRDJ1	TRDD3	CALGDPCPSNWGILRTDKLIF	TGTGCTCTTGGGGACCCCTGCCCGTCCAACTGGGGGATACTACGGACCGATAAACTCATCTTT
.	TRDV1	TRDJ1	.	CALGARVTDKLIF	TGTGCTCTTGGGGCCCGCGTCACCGATAAACTCATCTTT
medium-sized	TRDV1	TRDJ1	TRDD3	CALGESSFGGFYTDKLIF	TGTGCTCTTGGGGAATCTTCCTTTGGGGGATTTTACACCGATAAACTCATCTTT
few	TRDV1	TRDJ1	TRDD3	CALGEPVWGPNKLIF	TGTGCTCTTGGGGAACCCGTCTGGGGGCCCAATAAACTCATCTTT
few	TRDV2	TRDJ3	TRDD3	CACDGFFGGPSSWDTRQMFF	TGTGCCTGTGACGGGTTCTTTGGGGGACCCAGCTCCTGGGACACCCGACAGATGTTTTTC
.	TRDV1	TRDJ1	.	CALGAPLSHFYSKLIF	TGTGCTCTTGGGGCACCCTTAAGCCACTTCTACTCTAAACTCATCTTT
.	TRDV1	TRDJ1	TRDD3	CALGELTYTTGGFLYTDKLIF	TGTGCTCTTGGGGAACTGACCTACACTACTGGGGGATTCCTGTATACCGATAAACTCATCTTT
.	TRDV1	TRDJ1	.	CALGEQFYLTEGNNKLIF	TGTGCTCTTGGGGAACAATTCTATTTAACTGAGGGGAACAATAAACTCATCTTT
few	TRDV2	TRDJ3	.	CACDCTGSSRDTRQMFF	TGTGCCTGTGACTGTACTGGGAGCTCCAGGGACACCCGACAGATGTTTTTC
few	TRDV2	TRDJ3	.	CACDTRGAPATSCDTRPMFF	TGTGCCTGTGACACGCGGGGGGCTCCCGCCACCTCCTGTGACACCCGCCCGATGTTTTTC
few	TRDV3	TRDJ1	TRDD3	CAIKRFLLLGDRKWTTDKLIF	TGTGCCATTAAACGTTTCCTACTACTGGGGGATAGAAAGTGGACCACCGATAAACTCATCTTT
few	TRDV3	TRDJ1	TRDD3	CASLSQYPIYWGIRYTDKLIF	TGTGCCTCTCTATCCCAGTACCCAATTTACTGGGGGATACGGTACACCGATAAACTCATCTTT
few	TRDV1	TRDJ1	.	CALGEPFPSIAGKLIF	TGTGCTCTTGGGGAACCGTTCCCGTCGATCGCCGGTAAACTCATCTTT
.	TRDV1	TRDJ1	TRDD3	CALGEHYVSWGIRWDKLIF	TGTGCTCTTGGGGAGCACTACGTAAGTTGGGGGATACGATGGGATAAACTCATCTTT
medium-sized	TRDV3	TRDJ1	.	CAFRGPGGTDKLIF	TGTGCCTTTAGGGGGCCCGGTGGGACCGATAAACTCATCTTT